This T cell receptor (beta chain) was captured by sequencing in a study of cytomegalovirus exposure and HLA in healthy donors. At the level of the study: Earlier sequencing of some 170 million T cells yielded 120 million or so unique TCR beta sequences. Study-wide findings and caveats: The study listed some 160 cytomegalovirus-associated TCR beta chains. Within a later analysis, the majority of CMV-associated TCR beta chains appeared HLA-restricted.

Regarding this clone: Its antigen is undetermined.

PCR primers comprised 60 Vbeta and 13 Jbeta primers. Clones were sequenced by immunoSEQ multiplex PCR, and TCRdb holds only the in-frame ones, with some missing. The sample has about 160,000 clones, around 76% seen once. The CDR3 consists of 13 residues. Trimming cost V 1 base and J 5 bases, with 9 bases left between them. Germline CDR1 reads SGHVS; CDR2 reads FNYEAQ. Sequenced: PBMCs. This TCR was recovered from a woman aged 40 to 50 in good health and CMV-seronegative. This sequence joins TRBV7-6 and TRBJ2-7, with D possibly matching TRBD2 (6 bases). The CDR3: CASSLEPGDEQYF. The CDR3 DNA reads TGTGCCAGCAGCTTAGAACCGGGGGACGAGCAGTACTTC.